This TCR beta chain was retrieved from a study of beta chain features in type 1 diabetes. The wider study: There was similarity between patients and healthy donors in age, gender and cell yields. Whole-study results and caveats: Type 1 diabetes patients had moderately but significantly shorter TCRB CDR3s in all four CD4+ subsets. In these data, an HLA type influence on TCRB rearrangement remained unresolved. Naive, central memory and Treg TCRB repertoires appeared more alike in patients than in healthy donors.

Expressed TCRB transcripts were sequenced because the entire RNA isolate underwent reverse transcription. The table came from immunoSEQ multiplex PCR; TCRdb's copy has only in-frame clones and leaves some out. The table includes a few hundred thousand clones, roughly 15% detected once. Regarding this clone: Its target is not known.

The CDR3 loop spans 15 amino acids. Unmatched junction bases numbered 12, after V lost 8 bases and J lost 7 bases. From germline, CDR1 is LNHDA and CDR2 SQIVND (reference sequence). This chain joins TRBV19 and TRBJ2-1; 9 nucleotides agree with TRBD2. Sequenced input: naive CD4+ T cells from blood. The clonotype originates from a young woman in good health. The CDR3 region has the DNA TGTGCCAGTTTCTCAGCGGGAGGAATGCAAAATGAGCAGTTCTTC. Translating gives CASFSAGGMQNEQFF.